These 21 T cell receptor beta chains share one sample of origin, sequenced in a study of response to subunit inactivated influenza vaccine (dated by TCRdb to the late 2010s). Libraries were built with RT-PCR. Sequencer: Illumina HiSeq 2500. The public reads were run again by TCRdb, first through fastp at Q25 and then through MiXCR, and only productive beta chains were kept. One record per CDR3 amino acid sequence lists the most common genes and DNA. This sample has hundreds of thousands of distinct CDR3 sequences in its table, and approximately 15% of those were observed once. Around 6.5% of the sample lies in the top ten. This sample comprised PBMCs from blood, obtained less than 15 days before vaccination. The origin of the receptors is a man in his fifties who received an inactivated influenza vaccine. Donor details come from another sample of the same person, matched by shared clones.

There are a few counts of this clonotype. The V and J genes are TRBV28 and TRBJ2-1, with TRBD2 matching 7 bases. V trimming: 6 bases; J trimming: 6 bases; junction bases outside the gene matches: 5. Germline V CDR1 and CDR2: MDHEN, SYDVKM. This CDR3 spans 13 amino acids. CDR3 nucleotides: TGTGCCAGCAGGAGGGGACTAACCAATGAGCAGTTCTTC. This gives the protein CASRRGLTNEQFF.

The chain combines TRBV4-2 with TRBJ2-5; D possibly uses TRBD1 or TRBD2 (5 bases each). Deletions cut 4 bases from V and 3 bases from J, with 12 bases between. From germline, CDR1 is LGHNA and CDR2 YNFKEQ. CDR3 length: 14 amino acids. CDR3 sequence reads: CASSRRDGEETQYF. CDR3 sequence (DNA): TGTGCCAGCAGCCGACGGGACGGGGAAGAGACCCAGTACTTC.

The chain has TRBV11-2 and TRBJ2-6, with D unresolved. The V end lost 5 bases, the J end lost 0 bases, and 20 bases lay between the germline ends. CDR3 size: 19 residues. Germline CDR1 is SGHAT and CDR2 is FQNNGV. CDR3 bases: TGTGCCAGCAGCCTTTTTATCGTAGCCAGGTCCTCTGGGGCCAACGTCCTGACTTTC. Translated, it gives CASSLFIVARSSGANVLTF.

The rearrangement joins TRBV10-3 to TRBJ2-5; D is uncertain. The germline V gene encodes CDR1 ENHRY and CDR2 SYGVKD. The V gene lost 10 bases and the J gene lost 5 bases, with 17 bases spanning the gap. The CDR3 extends over 13 amino acids. The CDR3 DNA reads TGTGCCAGCCTGGCCAGAACGGGTGAGACCCAGTACTTC. It encodes CASLARTGETQYF.

This clonotype has a handful of counts. The rearrangement joins TRBV18 to TRBJ2-3, with D hard to call. CDR1 and CDR2 from the germline V gene are KGHSH and LQKENI. The CDR3 runs 12 residues. Trimming removed 2 bases at V and 6 bases at J, with 6 bases between. In DNA form, the CDR3 reads TGTGCCAGCTCACCATCCTTGGATACGCAGTATTTT. Protein sequence: CASSPSLDTQYF.

This clonotype was recorded once. The chain carries TRBV7-2 and TRBJ2-6, with D uncertain. V was trimmed by 1 base and J by 0 bases, leaving 13 bases between them. The CDR3 loop spans 18 amino acids. Per germline, CDR1 SGHTA and CDR2 FQGNSA. This CDR3 is CASSLGQALGSGANVLTF. The CDR3 coding sequence is TGTGCCAGCAGCTTAGGGCAGGCCTTGGGCTCTGGGGCCAACGTCCTGACTTTC.

This rearrangement joins TRBV6-1 to TRBJ1-2; unclear D gene. Trimming removed 4 bases from V and 0 bases from J, with 9 bases in between. This CDR3 contains 14 residues. Germline V gene lookup returns CDR1 MNHNS and CDR2 SASEGT. CDR3 protein: CASSAPGTNYGYTF. As DNA, the CDR3 is TGTGCCAGCAGTGCTCCGGGGACTAACTATGGCTACACCTTC.

This clonotype has just a few counts. The chain uses TRBV4-3 and TRBJ2-2; the D is unclear. The CDR3 runs to 14 residues. V dropped 0 bases and J dropped 7 bases, with 9 bases sitting between them. Germline CDR1 is LGHNA and CDR2 is YSLEER. CDR3 sequence (DNA): TGCGCCAGCAGCCAAGATCGGCGGTACGGGGAGCTGTTTTTT. It encodes CASSQDRRYGELFF.

This clonotype has a handful of counts. The chain carries TRBV10-3 and TRBJ1-2; D uncertain. The CDR3 has 15 amino acids. The germline V and J ends were trimmed by 6 bases and 3 bases, with 17 bases remaining between them. Germline V gene lookup returns CDR1 ENHRY and CDR2 SYGVKD. The CDR3 region is CAISASVGLDYGYTF. The CDR3 nucleotides read TGTGCCATCAGCGCCAGTGTTGGTCTCGACTATGGCTACACCTTC.

In its sample, this clonotype was seen a few times. The chain uses TRBV5-4 and TRBJ2-2, with D possibly being TRBD1 (6 bases). Trimming stripped 2 bases from V and 0 bases from J, with 11 bases between. CDR3 length equals 16 residues. Germline V CDR1 and CDR2: SGHNT, YYREEE (reference sequence). CDR3 DNA: TGTGCCAGCAGCTTCCCGGGACACACGAACACCGGGGAGCTGTTTTTT. Translation gives CASSFPGHTNTGELFF.

This chain uses TRBV7-6 with TRBJ2-1, with D uncertain. The CDR3 is 13 amino acids. Germline V lookup: CDR1 SGHVS, CDR2 FNYEAQ. Between the trimmed V and J ends, which lost 5 bases and 3 bases, there was a span of 8 bases. The CDR3, as DNA: TGTGCCAGCAGCCTCATAGACTACAATGAGCAGTTCTTC. This translates into CASSLIDYNEQFF.

This clonotype was counted only a few times. This chain uses TRBV28 with TRBJ2-7; D might be TRBD1 or TRBD2, each matching 5 bases. The CDR3 extends over 15 amino acids. V lost 5 bases to trimming and J lost 6 bases, with 20 bases between them. The V gene's germline CDR1 is MDHEN and CDR2 SYDVKM. This CDR3 is CASSPSGTPLGEQYF. The CDR3, as DNA: TGTGCCAGCAGTCCCTCCGGGACCCCGCTCGGCGAGCAGTACTTC.

This clonotype was counted many times. The V call is TRBV29-1, the J call TRBJ2-7, with D tentatively TRBD2 (6 bases). Germline values: CDR1 SQVTM, CDR2 ANQGSEA. The ends were cut back, 1 base at V and 5 bases at J, with 15 bases in the middle. The CDR3 has 14 residues. The CDR3 loop reads CSVEVGGKINEQYF. The CDR3 bases are TGCAGCGTTGAAGTCGGCGGGAAAATCAACGAGCAGTACTTC.

In its sample, this clonotype was seen a few times. The rearrangement uses TRBV7-9 and TRBJ2-1; 9 nucleotides line up with TRBD1. The CDR3 sequence is 16 residues long. The junction had 8 bases not matched to a gene; V was cut back by 4 bases and J by 4 bases. The germline gives CDR1 SEHNR, CDR2 FQNEAQ (reference sequence). This CDR3 is CASSSGQGIRYNEQFF. The CDR3 bases are TGTGCCAGCAGCTCTGGACAGGGGATACGGTACAATGAGCAGTTCTTC.

V gene TRBV18 combines with J gene TRBJ1-2; D remains unclear. Germline CDR1 is KGHSH and CDR2 is LQKENI. Trimming removed 3 bases at V and 3 bases at J, with 5 bases between. This CDR3 region has 12 residues. The CDR3 DNA follows: TGTGCCAGCTCACCCACCTACTATGGCTACACCTTC. It is translated as CASSPTYYGYTF.

The J gene is TRBJ2-7, the V gene TRBV6-1; TRBD2 matches at 8 bases. Trimming cost V 6 bases and J 2 bases; bases outside gene matches: 6. This CDR3 region has 14 residues. Germline assignment: CDR1 MNHNS and CDR2 SASEGT. In nucleotides, the CDR3 is TGTGCCAGCAGACCGGGGGGGGTAACCTACGAGCAGTACTTC. This codes for CASRPGGVTYEQYF.

This clonotype occurred once. The chain employs TRBV5-1 and TRBJ2-5; 9 bases are a match to TRBD2. The ends lost 4 bases at V and 5 bases at J; junction bases unmatched: 9. CDR1 and CDR2 (germline): SGHRS, YFSETQ. The CDR3 length is 15 residues. CDR3 in amino acids: CASSLAGGRPETQYF. CDR3 nucleotides: TGCGCCAGCAGCCTGGCGGGGGGGAGGCCCGAGACCCAGTACTTC.

The table lists this clonotype with a few counts. The chain is built from TRBV15 and TRBJ2-7; 9 nucleotides agree with TRBD1. Germline V gene lookup returns CDR1 LNHNV and CDR2 YYDKDF (reference sequence). There are 16 residues in the CDR3. V shed 4 bases and J 1 base; nucleotides not matched to a gene: 8. CDR3 in DNA: TGTGCCACCAGCACGCGGGCGGGACAGGGATCCTACGAGCAGTACTTC. Residues: CATSTRAGQGSYEQYF.

This clonotype was recorded a few times. The J gene is TRBJ2-3, the V gene TRBV5-6; 13 bases map to TRBD2. With 1 base clipped from V and 3 bases from J, the junction kept 2 bases outside the gene matches. The germline V gene encodes CDR1 SGHDT and CDR2 YYEEEE. This CDR3 contains 16 residues. The CDR3 sequence: CASSLSTSGRTDTQYF. The DNA for the CDR3 is TGTGCCAGCAGCTTGTCGACTAGCGGGAGGACAGATACGCAGTATTTT.

The chain couples TRBV7-9 to TRBJ2-1; D is perhaps TRBD1 (6 bases). This CDR3 is built from 14 residues. The germline gives CDR1 SEHNR, CDR2 FQNEAQ (reference sequence). The V end was cut by 8 bases, the J end by 0 bases, with 11 bases between. The CDR3 region is CASGGLGSYNEQFF. The CDR3 bases are TGTGCCAGCGGGGGCTTAGGCTCCTACAATGAGCAGTTCTTC.

The CDR3 DNA follows: TGCGCCAGCAGCCAAGTTTTTGCCAATCAGCCCCAGCATTTT. It codes for CASSQVFANQPQHF. This chain links TRBV4-3 with TRBJ1-5; no reliable D call. CDR3 length equals 14 residues. The V end lost 1 base, the J end lost 3 bases, and 7 bases lay between the germline ends. In germline, CDR1 is LGHNA, CDR2 YSLEER.